Described below is a single T cell receptor beta chain sequence and its context. The sample originates from a study of shared clonotypes between healthy human individuals. This table comes from immunoSEQ multiplex PCR, and its TCRdb copy is limited to in-frame clones, with some not included. The sample includes about 1.5 million clones, around 95% seen only once; the top ten take over 1%. Sequencing used naive CD4+ T cells sorted from blood. Subset meaning: CD45RA+ positively selected. The clonotype originates from a man aged 25-40 years in good health.

CDR3 in amino acids: CASDRSEDTQYF. CDR3 in DNA: TGTGCCAGTGATAGGTCGGAAGATACGCAGTATTTT. The rearrangement joins TRBV2 to TRBJ2-3; D unresolved. The CDR3 contains 12 residues. Looked up from germline, CDR1 is SNHLY and CDR2 is FYNNEI. The V gene lost 9 bases and the J gene lost 5 bases, with 12 bases spanning the gap.